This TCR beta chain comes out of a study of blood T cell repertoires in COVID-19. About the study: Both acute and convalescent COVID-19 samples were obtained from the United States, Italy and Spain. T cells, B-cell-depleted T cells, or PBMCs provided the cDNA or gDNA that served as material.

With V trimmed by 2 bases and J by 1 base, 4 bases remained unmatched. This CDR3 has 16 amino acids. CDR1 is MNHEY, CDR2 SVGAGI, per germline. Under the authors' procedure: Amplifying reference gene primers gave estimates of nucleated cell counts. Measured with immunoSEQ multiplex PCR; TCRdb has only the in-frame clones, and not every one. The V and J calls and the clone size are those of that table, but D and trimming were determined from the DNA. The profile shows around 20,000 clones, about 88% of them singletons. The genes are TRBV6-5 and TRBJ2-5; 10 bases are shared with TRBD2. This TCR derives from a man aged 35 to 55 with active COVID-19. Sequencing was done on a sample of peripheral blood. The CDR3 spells CASSYASGSGQETQYF. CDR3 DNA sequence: TGTGCCAGCAGTTACGCTAGCGGGAGTGGCCAAGAGACCCAGTACTTC.